One sample yielded the 5 T cell receptor beta chains listed below, sequenced in a study of regulatory T cells in long-lasting Graves disease. Building the TCR beta libraries relied on iRepertoire HTBI primers, and CDR3 regions underwent Arm-PCR. Via MiXCR, TCRdb re-called the multiplex PCR reads, giving one row per CDR3 protein. The sample carries around 400,000 distinct CDR3 sequences, roughly 20% recorded once. Time point meaning: persistent/refractory GD, antithyroid drugs over 5 years with positive TRAb. Preparation of the TCR library used RNA extracted from PBMCs. Material: peripheral blood mononuclear cells (PBMCs), obtained when the disease was refractory, from a patient treated with antithyroid drugs. The receptors stem from a woman between 40 and 50 years old with Graves disease.

This clonotype was seen at least ten times. A junction boundary mismatches the germline segment, possibly from a read error. The chain couples TRBV7-8 to TRBJ1-5, with 7 nucleotides matching TRBD1. The CDR3 extends over 15 amino acids. Germline CDR1 SGHVS, CDR2 FQNEAQ. DNA of the CDR3: TGTGCCAGCAGCTTAGAAAGGGACAGCACAGTATCCCAACATTTT. Amino acid sequence: CASSLERDSTVSQHF.

The rearrangement uses TRBV24-1 and TRBJ2-2; unclear D gene. Trimming took off 4 bases at V and 3 bases at J, with 14 bases between the two ends. This CDR3 spans 16 amino acids. The germline V gene has CDR1 KGHDR and CDR2 SFDVKD. The DNA for the CDR3 is TGTGCCACCAGTGAATCCGGTGGCGGTCACACCGGGGAGCTGTTTTTT. Translating it yields CATSESGGGHTGELFF.

This clonotype was counted many times. This chain's CDR3 is CASRQFHSNQPQHF. CDR3 sequence (DNA): TGTGCCAGCAGACAGTTTCATAGCAATCAGCCCCAGCATTTT. The chain recombines TRBV2 with TRBJ1-5, with no clear D. This CDR3 has 14 amino acids. CDR1 and CDR2 from the germline V gene are SNHLY and FYNNEI. V was pared by 6 bases and J by 0 bases, with 9 bases between.

Notes on this clonotype: This may be a read error: a much more frequent sequence differs by one nucleotide. V is TRBV6-5 and J is TRBJ2-5; 11 nucleotides agree with TRBD2. The CDR3 sequence is 15 residues long. Germline V CDR1 and CDR2: MNHEY, SVGAGI. The CDR3 reads CASGYTSGSGETQYF. The DNA for the CDR3 is TGTGCCAGCGGTTACACTAGCGGGAGTGGAGAGACCCAGTACTTC.

In its sample, this clonotype was seen a few times. The chain combines TRBV4-1 with TRBJ2-1, with 14 nucleotides matching TRBD2. J was trimmed by 9 bases and V by 4 bases; bases with no gene match: 5. The CDR3 length is 15 residues. CDR1 and CDR2 from the germline V gene are MGHRA and YSYEKL. For the CDR3, the DNA is TGCGCCAGCAGCCCTCGACTAGCGGGAGGGCCTGAGCAGTTCTTC. Its protein product is CASSPRLAGGPEQFF.